A selection of T cell receptor beta chains follows, all from one sample in a study of cytomegalovirus exposure and HLA in healthy donors. Measured with immunoSEQ multiplex PCR; TCRdb has only the in-frame clones, and not every one. Its listing shows tens of thousands of clones. The sequenced sample was PBMCs. These receptor sequences come from a male donor in good health and CMV-seronegative. Each CDR3 is given with its conserved first and last residue. D genes are given only for firm matches. The size entry is marked missing in some rows and otherwise reads once, few, many or a size class.

d_call	v_call	j_call	clone_size	cdr3_aa	cdr3_nt
.	TRBV4-2	TRBJ1-5	.	CASSQVLNAVNQPQHF	TGTGCCAGCAGCCAAGTCTTGAACGCAGTCAATCAGCCCCAGCATTTT
TRBD2	TRBV4-3	TRBJ2-1	.	CASSQGGSYNEQFF	TGCGCCAGCAGCCAGGGGGGGTCCTACAATGAGCAGTTCTTC
TRBD1	TRBV5-1	TRBJ2-7	.	CASSLALGTGREQYF	TGCGCCAGCAGCTTGGCCCTGGGGACAGGTCGAGAGCAGTACTTC
.	TRBV15	TRBJ2-7	.	CATSRVDSYEQYF	TGTGCCACCAGCAGAGTGGACAGCTACGAGCAGTACTTC
.	TRBV6-1	TRBJ1-1	.	CASSEWSGAINTEAFF	TGTGCCAGCAGTGAATGGTCAGGGGCAATAAACACTGAAGCTTTCTTT
TRBD2	TRBV29-1	TRBJ2-7	.	CSVDTSGGYGEQYF	TGCAGCGTTGACACTAGCGGGGGATATGGCGAGCAGTACTTC
.	TRBV14	TRBJ2-7	.	CASSQQEISYEQYF	TGTGCCAGCAGCCAACAAGAGATTTCCTACGAGCAGTACTTC
.	TRBV5-6	TRBJ1-5	.	CASSLRTDFWGNQPQHF	TGTGCCAGCAGCCTAAGGACAGATTTTTGGGGCAATCAGCCCCAGCATTTT
.	TRBV4-3	TRBJ1-1	.	CASSQEARGGNTEAFF	TGCGCCAGCAGCCAAGAGGCCCGGGGAGGGAACACTGAAGCTTTCTTT
.	TRBV5-4	TRBJ2-7	.	CASSFTGGHEQYF	TGTGCCAGCAGCTTCACCGGGGGACACGAGCAGTACTTC
TRBD1	TRBV19	TRBJ1-2	.	CASRSRDRMFDYGYTF	TGTGCCAGTAGATCCCGGGACAGGATGTTTGACTATGGCTACACCTTC
TRBD1	TRBV6-5	TRBJ1-4	.	CASSRGQPNEKLFF	TGTGCCAGCAGCCGGGGACAGCCTAATGAAAAACTGTTTTTT
.	TRBV20-1	TRBJ1-2	.	CSATHRSGYTF	TGCAGTGCTACTCATCGGTCCGGCTACACCTTC
.	TRBV30	TRBJ2-1	.	CAWSVLLGHEQFF	TGTGCCTGGAGTGTACTTCTGGGGCATGAGCAGTTCTTC
.	TRBV7-9	TRBJ2-5	.	CASSLQGNQETQYF	TGTGCCAGCAGCTTACAGGGAAACCAAGAGACCCAGTACTTC
.	TRBV27	TRBJ1-5	.	CATSEWGSNQPQHF	TGTGCCACCTCAGAGTGGGGCAGCAATCAGCCCCAGCATTTT
.	TRBV5-4	TRBJ1-2	.	CASKVGGSYGYTF	TGTGCCAGCAAGGTCGGGGGGTCCTATGGCTACACCTTC
.	TRBV9	TRBJ1-6	.	CASSPRGRADNSPLHF	TGTGCCAGCAGCCCCCGTGGCAGGGCGGATAATTCACCCCTCCACTTT
TRBD1	TRBV5-4	TRBJ2-7	.	CASSPQARDSPSYEQYF	TGTGCCAGCAGCCCGCAGGCACGGGACAGTCCCTCCTACGAGCAGTACTTC
TRBD1	TRBV4-1	TRBJ2-7	large	CASSQDGQGYEQYF	TGCGCCAGCAGCCAAGATGGACAGGGCTACGAGCAGTACTTC
TRBD1	TRBV15	TRBJ1-5	.	CATSPDRVSNQPQHF	TGTGCCACCAGTCCGGACAGGGTCAGCAATCAGCCCCAGCATTTT
TRBD2	TRBV6-5	TRBJ2-5	.	CASSYSSPSGGETQYF	TGTGCCAGCAGTTACTCGAGTCCTAGCGGGGGGGAGACCCAGTACTTC
.	TRBV6-5	TRBJ1-1	.	CASSYGQTNTEAFF	TGTGCCAGCAGTTACGGACAAACGAACACTGAAGCTTTCTTT
TRBD1	TRBV6-5	TRBJ1-5	.	CASRPGTGFNQPQHF	TGTGCCAGCAGACCCGGGACAGGGTTCAATCAGCCCCAGCATTTT
.	TRBV2	TRBJ1-4	.	CASSETDSLVAEKLFF	TGTGCCAGCAGTGAAACGGACAGTCTAGTCGCTGAAAAACTGTTTTTT
.	TRBV4-1	TRBJ1-1	.	CASSLIVGNTEAFF	TGCGCCAGCAGCCTAATCGTCGGGAACACTGAAGCTTTCTTT
.	TRBV5-4	TRBJ1-5	.	CASSIQGGGNQPQHF	TGTGCCAGCAGCATACAGGGCGGAGGCAATCAGCCCCAGCATTTT
TRBD2	TRBV10-2	TRBJ2-5	.	CASSPGGAGETQYF	TGCGCCAGCAGTCCGGGGGGGGCCGGAGAGACCCAGTACTTC
.	TRBV6-6	TRBJ2-7	.	CASSSYYEQYF	TGTGCCAGCTCTTCCTACTACGAGCAGTACTTC
.	TRBV2	TRBJ1-2	.	CASNPVSGGGGYTF	TGTGCCAGCAACCCCGTATCGGGCGGAGGGGGCTACACCTTC
.	TRBV4-1	TRBJ1-2	.	CASSQVFVNYGYTF	TGCGCCAGCAGCCAAGTCTTTGTCAACTATGGCTACACCTTC
.	TRBV27	TRBJ1-2	.	CASSLSGQPSGGYTF	TGTGCCAGCAGTTTATCGGGTCAACCGTCAGGAGGCTACACCTTC
.	TRBV30	TRBJ2-1	.	CAWSVGLGNEQFF	TGTGCCTGGAGTGTTGGGCTTGGGAATGAGCAGTTCTTC
.	TRBV5-1	TRBJ1-2	.	CASSLETPGGYTF	TGCGCCAGCAGCTTGGAGACACCGGGGGGCTACACCTTC
TRBD1	TRBV9	TRBJ1-1	.	CASSSGGSNTEAFF	TGTGCCAGCAGCTCAGGGGGTTCGAACACTGAAGCTTTCTTT
.	TRBV5-1	TRBJ2-5	.	CASSLASRETQYF	TGCGCCAGCAGCTTGGCAAGTAGAGAGACCCAGTACTTC
TRBD1	TRBV25-1	TRBJ1-4	.	CASSEWTGFIEKLFF	TGTGCCAGCAGTGAATGGACAGGATTCATTGAAAAACTGTTTTTT
.	TRBV30	TRBJ2-6	.	CAWAGAGANVLTF	TGTGCCTGGGCAGGGGCTGGGGCCAACGTCCTGACTTTC
.	TRBV18	TRBJ1-2	.	CASSPEDTSLGYGYTF	TGTGCCAGCTCACCGGAAGACACCTCGCTGGGCTATGGCTACACCTTC
.	TRBV29-1	TRBJ1-2	.	CSVERGNYGYTF	TGCAGCGTTGAACGGGGTAACTATGGCTACACCTTC
.	TRBV5-6	TRBJ2-3	.	CASSLQGLDTSDTQYF	TGTGCCAGCAGCTTGCAAGGACTGGATACGTCAGATACGCAGTATTTT
.	TRBV30	TRBJ2-2	.	CAWRGNRGGIGELFF	TGTGCCTGGAGGGGAAACAGGGGCGGGATCGGGGAGCTGTTTTTT
.	TRBV4-3	TRBJ1-6	.	CASSQSRTPPYSPLHF	TGCGCCAGCAGCCAATCCCGGACTCCCCCTTATTCACCCCTCCACTTT
TRBD1	TRBV6-1	TRBJ1-1	.	CASSPDRATEAFF	TGTGCCAGCAGCCCAGACAGGGCCACTGAAGCTTTCTTT
.	TRBV19	TRBJ1-6	.	CASTNRRDSPLHF	TGTGCCAGTACCAACAGAAGAGATTCACCCCTCCACTTT
TRBD1	TRBV7-6	TRBJ1-3	.	CASSLGTGTSGNTIYF	TGTGCCAGCAGCTTAGGGACAGGAACCTCTGGAAACACCATATATTTT
.	TRBV5-5	TRBJ1-1	.	CASSLVRTASMNTEAFF	TGTGCCAGCAGCTTGGTCCGGACAGCTTCAATGAACACTGAAGCTTTCTTT
.	TRBV7-2	TRBJ2-7	medium-sized	CATSQREGEQYF	TGTGCCACTTCACAGAGGGAAGGCGAGCAGTACTTC
.	TRBV29-1	TRBJ2-3	.	CSVVAGDIHDTQYF	TGCAGCGTTGTGGCGGGGGACATTCACGATACGCAGTATTTT
.	TRBV19	TRBJ2-7	.	CASSHDRDTTYEQYF	TGTGCCAGTAGCCATGACCGGGACACCACCTACGAGCAGTACTTC
TRBD2	TRBV13	TRBJ2-1	.	CASSRASGDVTYNEQFF	TGTGCCAGCAGTAGGGCTAGCGGGGACGTAACCTACAATGAGCAGTTCTTC
.	TRBV5-1	TRBJ1-2	.	CASSLELDYGYTF	TGCGCCAGCAGCTTGGAACTGGACTATGGCTACACCTTC
TRBD1	TRBV6-5	TRBJ1-1	.	CASSARTGGKTEAFF	TGTGCCAGCAGCGCCCGGACAGGGGGTAAAACTGAAGCTTTCTTT